Below are 26 T cell receptor beta chains sequenced from a single sample in a study of shared clonotypes between healthy human individuals. The method was immunoSEQ multiplex PCR; TCRdb's version includes in-frame clones alone and lacks a portion of them. The sample has some 2.1 million clones; around 95% are singletons. Terminally differentiated effector memory CD45RA+ cells were excluded from the naive CD8 cells, which were CD45RO-negative and positively selected for CCR7. Sequences were obtained from naive CD8+ T cells from PBMCs. The receptor set was obtained from a man aged 18 to 29 in good health. Some clones in this sample may be carry-over from other donors' samples.

The gene calls are TRBV27 and TRBJ2-3, with 8 bases lining up with TRBD2. The CDR3 is 17 amino acids. The V segment lost 5 bases and the J segment 0 bases; nucleotides outside the gene matches: 10. CDR1 MNHEY and CDR2 SMNVEV come from the germline V gene (reference sequence). In DNA form, the CDR3 reads TGTGCCAGCAGTCCTACCTTTAGCGGGGTTAGCACAGATACGCAGTATTTT. Translated, it gives CASSPTFSGVSTDTQYF.

The chain uses TRBV5-8 and TRBJ2-7; D uncertain. V was cut by 0 bases and J by 3 bases, with 10 bases left in between. Germline assignment: CDR1 SGHTS and CDR2 YDEGEE. This CDR3 spans 14 amino acids. This CDR3 reads CASSLGGWGYEQYF. The DNA of the CDR3 is TGTGCCAGCAGCTTGGGTGGGTGGGGCTACGAGCAGTACTTC. The entire variable domain, with the rest obtained from reference TRBV5-8 and TRBJ2-7, is as follows: EAGVTQSPTHLIKTRGQQATLRCSPISGHTSVYWYQQALGLGLQFLLWYDEGEERNRGNFPPRFSGRQFPNYSSELNVNALELEDSALYLCASSLGGWGYEQYFGPGTRLTVT.

The V gene is TRBV28, the J gene TRBJ1-2; the D gene is possibly TRBD1 (5 bases). The ends were cut back, 2 bases at V and 4 bases at J, with 11 bases in the middle. Germline CDR1 is MDHEN and CDR2 is SYDVKM. There are 14 residues in the CDR3. As DNA, the CDR3 is TGTGCCAGCAGTTTAGGGGACCGGCCCTATGGCTACACCTTC. It yields the protein CASSLGDRPYGYTF.

This clone appeared a single time. The chain links TRBV7-9 to TRBJ2-1; a possible D gene is TRBD1 (5 bases). This CDR3 has 13 residues. Trimming shortened V by 5 bases and J by 4 bases, and 9 bases separated the two germline ends. Germline assignment: CDR1 SEHNR and CDR2 FQNEAQ (reference sequence). The DNA for the CDR3 is TGTGCCAGCAGCGCCCAGGGATACAATGAGCAGTTCTTC. The encoded protein is CASSAQGYNEQFF.

In DNA, the CDR3 is TGCAGCGTACAAGAGTACAGGGCCGCCTACGAGCAGTACTTC. Translating gives CSVQEYRAAYEQYF. V usage is TRBV29-1 and J usage is TRBJ2-7; tentative D call: TRBD1 (6 bases). The CDR3 has 14 amino acids. CDR1 is SQVTM and CDR2 is ANQGSEA in the germline V gene. The V gene lost 6 bases and the J gene lost 2 bases, with 17 bases spanning the gap.

V and J are TRBV7-9 and TRBJ1-1, with D unresolved. With 5 bases removed from V and 0 bases from J, the gap between germline ends came to 16 bases. Germline V gene sequence: CDR1 SEHNR, CDR2 FQNEAQ (reference sequence). The CDR3 length is 16 residues. Here the CDR3 reads CASSPRLTDMNTEAFF. In DNA, the CDR3 is TGTGCCAGCAGCCCCAGACTCACAGATATGAACACTGAAGCTTTCTTT.

The genes are TRBV30 and TRBJ2-2; D is unclear. Looked up from germline, CDR1 is GTSNPN and CDR2 is SVGIG (reference sequence). Trimming removed 0 bases at V and 0 bases at J, with 8 bases between. This CDR3 spans 15 amino acids. The CDR3 DNA follows: TGTGCCTGGAGTGTATCGGCTGCGAACACCGGGGAGCTGTTTTTT. Protein sequence: CAWSVSAANTGELFF.

This chain uses TRBV9 with TRBJ2-3; TRBD2 agrees at 11 bases. Unmatched junction bases numbered 3, after V lost 0 bases and J lost 3 bases. The CDR3 length is 16 residues. CDR1 and CDR2 from the germline V gene are SGDLS and YYNGEE. The CDR3 DNA is TGTGCCAGCAGCGTAGATAGCGGGAGGGGTACAGATACGCAGTATTTT. Residues: CASSVDSGRGTDTQYF.

The chain links TRBV11-3 to TRBJ2-1; D is perhaps TRBD2 (6 bases). Germline V gene data show CDR1 as SGHNT and CDR2 as YENEEA. There are 15 residues in the CDR3. Trimming stripped 5 bases from V and 6 bases from J, with 17 bases between. CDR3 protein: CASSQYGTPGNEQFF. The CDR3 DNA is TGTGCCAGCAGCCAATACGGGACTCCTGGCAATGAGCAGTTCTTC.

The rearrangement uses TRBV25-1 and TRBJ2-7, with D perhaps given as TRBD1 or TRBD2 (6 bases each). CDR1 and CDR2 from the germline V gene are MGHDK and SYGVNS. Trimming stripped 2 bases from V and 3 bases from J, with 11 bases between. The CDR3 extends over 14 amino acids. CDR3 loop: CASSERGTYYEQYF. As DNA, the CDR3 is TGTGCCAGCAGTGAACGCGGGACATACTACGAGCAGTACTTC.

The V call is TRBV5-1, the J call TRBJ2-7, with 7 bases lining up with TRBD2. J was trimmed by 0 bases and V by 5 bases; bases with no gene match: 2. Looked up from germline, CDR1 is SGHRS and CDR2 is YFSETQ. The length of the CDR3 is 13 residues. The DNA of the CDR3 is TGCGCCAGCAGGGGGAGGGACTCCTACGAGCAGTACTTC. Protein sequence: CASRGRDSYEQYF.

V is TRBV7-9 and J is TRBJ2-2, with 13 nucleotides matching TRBD2. The CDR3 totals 17 residues. V was clipped by 5 bases and J by 3 bases; unmatched bases: 6. CDR1 is SEHNR, CDR2 FQNEAQ, per germline (reference sequence). CDR3 nucleotides: TGTGCCAGCAGCCGCGGACTAGCGGGAGCCTACACCGGGGAGCTGTTTTTT. Its protein is CASSRGLAGAYTGELFF. Using reference TRBV7-9 and TRBJ2-2 for the parts outside the CDR3, the full variable domain is DTGVSQNPRHKITKRGQNVTFRCDPISEHNRLYWYRQTLGQGPEFLTYFQNEAQLEKSRLLSDRFSAERPKGSFSTLEIQRTEQGDSAMYLCASSRGLAGAYTGELFFGEGSRLTVL.

The gene calls are TRBV6-1 and TRBJ1-2; no definite D call. The germline V gene encodes CDR1 MNHNS and CDR2 SASEGT. The CDR3 extends over 16 amino acids. With 4 bases removed from V and 2 bases from J, the gap between germline ends came to 17 bases. The CDR3 protein is CASSAVEGPPNYGYTF. The CDR3 DNA reads as TGTGCCAGCAGTGCAGTAGAGGGCCCACCAAACTATGGCTACACCTTC.

To note about this clone: Other nucleotide sequences in the sample specify the same CDR3. This chain uses TRBV28 with TRBJ2-7; D uncertain. The V end lost 5 bases, the J end lost 1 base, and 3 bases lay between the germline ends. Germline V CDR1 and CDR2: MDHEN, SYDVKM. This CDR3 is built from 11 residues. The CDR3 is CASSVSYEQYF. As DNA, the CDR3 is TGTGCCAGCAGTGTATCCTACGAGCAGTACTTC.

This clone occurred once. V gene TRBV7-3 combines with J gene TRBJ2-1; D is undetermined. This CDR3 has 16 residues. The V gene lost 2 bases and the J gene lost 8 bases, with 19 bases spanning the gap. Germline V gives CDR1 SGHTA, CDR2 FQGTGA. CDR3 bases: TGTGCCAGCAGCTTACTCCCAGAAACCCCGTCCTATGAGCAGTTCTTC. It translates to CASSLLPETPSYEQFF.

The genes are TRBV4-3 and TRBJ1-2, with TRBD1 matching over 9 bases. V lost 2 bases, J lost 4 bases, and 5 bases stayed unmatched. This CDR3 spans 15 amino acids. From germline, CDR1 is LGHNA and CDR2 YSLEER. The CDR3 region is CASSQPGQGIYGYTF. CDR3 sequence (DNA): TGCGCCAGCAGCCAACCGGGACAGGGAATCTATGGCTACACCTTC.

The rearrangement links TRBV4-1 to TRBJ2-7; TRBD1 agrees at 9 bases. Germline assignment: CDR1 MGHRA and CDR2 YSYEKL. The CDR3 length is 15 residues. V was pared by 4 bases and J by 3 bases, with 7 bases of the junction left unmatched. CDR3 in amino acids: CASSLPGQGIYEQYF. DNA for the CDR3: TGCGCCAGCAGCCTACCGGGACAGGGAATCTACGAGCAGTACTTC.

In this sample, this clone turned up once. The chain is built from TRBV27 and TRBJ1-1; weak D call: TRBD1 (6 bases). Germline values: CDR1 MNHEY, CDR2 SMNVEV (reference sequence). The CDR3 totals 16 residues. V lost 2 bases to trimming and J lost 4 bases, with 17 bases between them. The CDR3 DNA follows: TGTGCCAGCAGTTTACGGGGGGCAAACCCGGGCACTGAAGCTTTCTTT. Translation gives CASSLRGANPGTEAFF.

The chain recombines TRBV7-9 with TRBJ2-3, with D uncertain. V lost 6 bases and J 7 bases, leaving 11 bases between the germline ends. Germline values: CDR1 SEHNR, CDR2 FQNEAQ (reference sequence). The CDR3 totals 12 residues. The CDR3 region is CASREINNTQYF. The CDR3 DNA follows: TGTGCCAGCAGGGAGATTAATAATACGCAGTATTTT.

The J gene is TRBJ2-1, the V gene TRBV30, with D perhaps being TRBD1 or TRBD2 (6 bases each). Germline CDR1 GTSNPN, CDR2 SVGIG (reference sequence). Trimming shortened V by 2 bases and J by 15 bases, and 17 bases separated the two germline ends. CDR3 length: 12 residues. The CDR3 DNA reads as TGTGCCTGGAGTTTGGGGGGCTTGTTTTGGTTCTTC. Translation: CAWSLGGLFWFF.

V usage is TRBV11-2 and J usage is TRBJ2-7; D gene uncertain. Trimming cost V 3 bases and J 7 bases, with 7 bases left between them. This CDR3 has 11 amino acids. The germline V gene has CDR1 SGHAT and CDR2 FQNNGV. The CDR3 DNA is TGTGCCAGCAGCTTGAACAAAGAGCAGTACTTC. This translates into CASSLNKEQYF.

The chain employs TRBV29-1 and TRBJ2-3, with D tentatively TRBD1 (6 bases). This CDR3 region has 14 residues. Trimming removed 8 bases at V and 0 bases at J, with 15 bases between. Germline CDR1 reads SQVTM; CDR2 reads ANQGSEA. The CDR3 spells CSFRDTLSTDTQYF. In DNA form, the CDR3 reads TGCAGCTTCCGGGACACATTAAGCACAGATACGCAGTATTTT.

This chain links TRBV27 with TRBJ2-1; 16 bases are shared with TRBD2. The V and J ends lost 4 bases and 8 bases, in that order; junction bases with no gene match: 5. The CDR3 length is 16 residues. CDR1 and CDR2 (germline): MNHEY, SMNVEV (reference sequence). The CDR3 is CASSSSGLAGGYEQFF. CDR3 DNA sequence: TGTGCCAGCAGTTCCTCGGGACTAGCGGGAGGGTATGAGCAGTTCTTC.

The rearrangement uses TRBV5-6 and TRBJ1-1, with D possibly TRBD1 on 5 matching bases. This CDR3 spans 13 amino acids. Trimming took off 1 base at V and 4 bases at J, with 8 bases between the two ends. Looked up from germline, CDR1 is SGHDT and CDR2 is YYEEEE. The CDR3 protein is CASSLQGSTEAFF. DNA of the CDR3: TGTGCCAGCAGCTTGCAGGGAAGCACTGAAGCTTTCTTT.

This clone was picked up one time. The chain recombines TRBV28 with TRBJ2-7; D possibly matches TRBD1 or TRBD2 (5 bases each). Germline V CDR1 and CDR2: MDHEN, SYDVKM. CDR3 length: 16 amino acids. V was cut by 4 bases and J by 4 bases, with 20 bases left in between. The CDR3 DNA reads TGTGCCAGCAGTTCCAAATCTCGGGACGGCAGGTACGAGCAGTACTTC. This codes for CASSSKSRDGRYEQYF.

CDR3 loop: CASSDPWGSGSNQPQHF. In DNA, the CDR3 is TGTGCCAGCAGTGATCCTTGGGGCTCGGGTAGCAATCAGCCCCAGCATTTT. The rearrangement uses TRBV2 and TRBJ1-5; possible D gene TRBD1, 5 bases. Germline V gives CDR1 SNHLY, CDR2 FYNNEI. This CDR3 is 17 amino acids long. Deletions cut 3 bases from V and 0 bases from J, with 15 bases between.